The 24 T cell receptor beta chains below all came from one sample that was sequenced in a study of T-cell reconstitution after alpha-beta-depleted transplantation in children. Unique molecular identifiers tagged the TCRbeta library. TCRdb called the PCR reads again in MiXCR, with one record for every CDR3 protein. Of about 300,000 distinct CDR3 sequences in the sample, 10% were seen once. Sequencing used PBMCs, obtained before TCRalphabeta/CD19-depleted stem cell transplant. The receptors shown here come from a boy in the first two years of life with acute myeloid leukemia, due to receive a stem cell transplant.

This clonotype was observed many times. The chain carries TRBV6-5 and TRBJ2-5; D is unresolved. This CDR3 spans 13 amino acids. CDR1 is MNHEY, CDR2 SVGAGI, per germline. With 2 bases removed from V and 5 bases from J, the gap between germline ends came to 9 bases. The CDR3 reads CASSYPEEETQYF. The CDR3 DNA follows: TGTGCCAGCAGTTACCCCGAGGAGGAGACCCAGTACTTC.

This clonotype came up many times. This chain links TRBV10-3 with TRBJ2-7, with D unresolved. CDR3 length: 16 amino acids. V lost 0 bases and J 2 bases, leaving 14 bases between the germline ends. Germline lookup yields CDR1 ENHRY and CDR2 SYGVKD. CDR3 loop: CAISESRVGRPYEQYF. CDR3 sequence (DNA): TGTGCCATCAGTGAGTCAAGGGTAGGTCGGCCCTACGAGCAGTACTTC.

This clonotype has a count of ten or more. This chain connects TRBV9 to TRBJ2-1; TRBD1 matches 9 bases. V gave up 0 bases and J gave up 7 bases; unmatched junction bases: 5. The CDR3 is 15 amino acids. Germline CDR1 reads SGDLS; CDR2 reads YYNGEE. The CDR3 loop reads CASSVDRGQVNEQFF. In DNA form, the CDR3 reads TGTGCCAGCAGCGTAGACAGGGGGCAGGTTAATGAGCAGTTCTTC.

In this sample, this clonotype turned up many times. V and J are TRBV20-1 and TRBJ2-1; unclear D gene. The CDR3 totals 11 residues. Germline-derived CDR1 and CDR2 are DFQATT and SNEGSKA (reference sequence). V lost 5 bases and J 5 bases, leaving 7 bases between the germline ends. DNA for the CDR3: TGCAGTGCTCCGGATCACAATGAGCAGTTCTTC. Its translation: CSAPDHNEQFF.

This sequence joins TRBV20-1 and TRBJ1-4; maybe TRBD1 (5 bases). The germline gives CDR1 DFQATT, CDR2 SNEGSKA (reference sequence). V gave up 2 bases and J gave up 1 base, with 11 bases separating them. This CDR3 is built from 15 residues. The CDR3 loop reads CSARWGGRTNEKLFF. CDR3 nucleotides: TGCAGTGCTAGATGGGGGGGAAGAACTAATGAAAAACTGTTTTTT.

This clonotype has a count of ten or more. CDR3 bases: TGCAGTGCTAGAGATTCTAGACAGGGTCGTACCGGGGAGCTGTTTTTT. It is translated as CSARDSRQGRTGELFF. J is TRBJ2-2 and V is TRBV20-1; 7 bases are shared with TRBD1. With V trimmed by 0 bases and J by 5 bases, 9 bases remained unmatched. The CDR3 sequence is 16 residues long. Germline CDR1 DFQATT, CDR2 SNEGSKA (reference sequence).

This clonotype has ten or more counts. This chain joins TRBV7-9 and TRBJ2-3, with 9 bases lining up with TRBD2. The V gene end was trimmed by 4 bases and the J gene end by 4 bases; junction bases not matched to a gene: 12. There are 17 residues in the CDR3. Germline V CDR1 and CDR2: SEHNR, FQNEAQ (reference sequence). The CDR3 protein is CASSSEVLAGWADTQYF. Here the CDR3 DNA reads TGTGCCAGCAGCTCCGAAGTCCTAGCGGGATGGGCAGATACGCAGTATTTT.

There are a few counts of this clonotype. The V and J genes are TRBV29-1 and TRBJ2-5; the match to TRBD2 covers 12 bases. The germline gives CDR1 SQVTM, CDR2 ANQGSEA. V lost 6 bases, J lost 7 bases, and 9 bases stayed unmatched. This CDR3 comprises 14 residues. Here the CDR3 reads CSVRPSGGVGTQYF. CDR3 bases: TGCAGCGTGAGGCCTAGCGGGGGGGTTGGGACCCAGTACTTC. The full variable domain, with the rest looked up from reference TRBV29-1 and TRBJ2-5, is SAVISQKPSRDICQRGTSLTIQCQVDSQVTMMFWYRQQPGQSLTLIATANQGSEATYESGFVIDKFPISRPNLTFSTLTVSNMSPEDSSIYLCSVRPSGGVGTQYFGPGTRLLVL.

This clonotype came up many times. The rearrangement uses TRBV10-3 and TRBJ1-2, with D possibly matching TRBD1 (6 bases). The germline V gene encodes CDR1 ENHRY and CDR2 SYGVKD. V was clipped by 3 bases and J by 5 bases, with 22 bases between them. The CDR3 consists of 17 residues. For the CDR3, the DNA is TGTGCCATCAGTGAAGTGGGGGGCCCCTTTGGGGGATATGGCTACACCTTC. It is translated as CAISEVGGPFGGYGYTF.

In this sample, this clonotype turned up many times. This sequence joins TRBV5-1 and TRBJ1-2, with TRBD1 as a possible D gene (6 bases). The CDR3 covers 15 residues. V was cut by 0 bases and J by 0 bases, with 9 bases left in between. Germline CDR1 and CDR2: SGHRS and YFSETQ. The CDR3 loop is CASSLAGTTNYGYTF. The CDR3 DNA follows: TGCGCCAGCAGCTTGGCCGGGACAACTAACTATGGCTACACCTTC.

The sample holds many counts of this clonotype. The chain is built from TRBV7-9 and TRBJ2-1; D unclear. Trimming stripped 3 bases from V and 5 bases from J, with 8 bases between. CDR1 and CDR2 from the germline V gene are SEHNR and FQNEAQ (reference sequence). The CDR3 contains 13 residues. Here the CDR3 reads CASSLEINNEQFF. For the CDR3, the DNA is TGTGCCAGCAGCTTGGAGATAAACAATGAGCAGTTCTTC.

Notes on this clonotype: Just one base apart from a much larger clone, this may be a read error. The gene calls are TRBV28 and TRBJ1-1; no definite D call. This CDR3 is 10 amino acids long. The germline V gene encodes CDR1 MDHEN and CDR2 SYDVKM. The CDR3 is CVSIRSEAFF. The CDR3 DNA reads TGTGTCAGCATCAGGTCTGAAGCTTTCTTT.

This clonotype was picked up many times. The chain uses TRBV11-2 and TRBJ2-4; the D gene could be TRBD1 or TRBD2 (5 bases each). The V gene's germline CDR1 is SGHAT and CDR2 FQNNGV. Trimming removed 5 bases at V and 4 bases at J, with 15 bases between. CDR3 length: 15 amino acids. This CDR3 reads CASSQPRDPKNIQYF. In nucleotides, the CDR3 is TGTGCCAGCAGCCAACCTAGGGACCCTAAAAACATTCAGTACTTC.

This clonotype appeared many times. The rearrangement joins TRBV10-3 to TRBJ1-5, with 8 bases identical to TRBD1. Germline V gene lookup returns CDR1 ENHRY and CDR2 SYGVKD. The CDR3 loop spans 16 amino acids. V shed 3 bases, J shed 4 bases, and the junction held 8 bases outside the gene matches. CDR3 loop: CAISDPDRGGNQPQHF. CDR3 DNA: TGTGCCATCAGTGACCCAGACAGGGGTGGAAATCAGCCCCAGCATTTT.

This clonotype was counted ten times or more. The chain carries TRBV12-3 or TRBV12-4 and TRBJ2-2; TRBD1 might be the D (5 bases). CDR3 length: 14 residues. V was shortened by 4 bases and J by 5 bases, with 11 bases between the two germline ends. DNA for the CDR3: TGTGCCAGCAGTTCAGGGTTTTTGACCGGGGAGCTGTTTTTT. This codes for CASSSGFLTGELFF.

This clonotype was picked up many times. The chain carries TRBV11-2 and TRBJ2-5; 12 positions match TRBD2. Germline CDR1 is SGHAT and CDR2 is FQNNGV. V shed 1 base and J 0 bases; nucleotides not matched to a gene: 9. The length of the CDR3 is 19 residues. The CDR3 sequence is CASSLGRTSGASYQETQYF. As DNA, the CDR3 is TGTGCCAGCAGCTTAGGGAGGACTAGCGGGGCATCGTACCAAGAGACCCAGTACTTC.

This clonotype was seen a handful of times. The rearrangement joins TRBV7-3 to TRBJ2-1; D unresolved. With 2 bases removed from V and 10 bases from J, the gap between germline ends came to 12 bases. The CDR3 totals 13 residues. The germline V gene encodes CDR1 SGHTA and CDR2 FQGTGA. The CDR3 DNA reads TGTGCCAGCAGCTTACGCCAAAATGGGGAGCAGTTCTTC. Encoded protein: CASSLRQNGEQFF.

About this clonotype itself: This may be a read error: a much more frequent sequence differs by one nucleotide. The chain is built from TRBV20-1 and TRBJ2-4; possible D gene TRBD1, 6 bases. Per the germline V gene, CDR1 is DFQATT and CDR2 is SNEGSKA (reference sequence). The CDR3 totals 15 residues. The CDR3 is CSARAPGTNKNIEYF. Written as DNA, the CDR3 is TGCAGTGCTAGAGCGCCGGGGACAAATAAAAACATTGAGTACTTC.

This clonotype was counted at least ten times. The chain carries TRBV28 and TRBJ1-5; perhaps TRBD1 as D (5 bases). Germline V gene lookup returns CDR1 MDHEN and CDR2 SYDVKM. The CDR3 sequence is 16 residues long. With 5 bases removed from V and 4 bases from J, the gap between germline ends came to 18 bases. The CDR3 loop reads CASSPPREWGNQPQHF. The CDR3 DNA reads TGTGCCAGCAGTCCTCCCAGGGAGTGGGGAAATCAGCCCCAGCATTTT. Complete variable domain (other parts from reference TRBV28 and TRBJ1-5): DVKVTQSSRYLVKRTGEKVFLECVQDMDHENMFWYRQDPGLGLRLIYFSYDVKMKEKGDIPEGYSVSREKKERFSLILESASTNQTSMYLCASSPPREWGNQPQHFGDGTRLSIL.

This clonotype was found many times. V and J are TRBV12-3 or TRBV12-4 and TRBJ2-5; D might be TRBD2 (5 bases). V lost 7 bases to trimming and J lost 5 bases, with 20 bases between them. This CDR3 region has 15 residues. The CDR3 bases are TGTGCCAGCAACCCGGAGGACTCTATCGAGGAGACCCAGTACTTC. Translated: CASNPEDSIEETQYF.

This chain connects TRBV5-6 to TRBJ2-1; D unclear. Trimming removed 1 base from V and 0 bases from J, with 11 bases in between. This CDR3 comprises 16 residues. CDR1 SGHDT and CDR2 YYEEEE come from the germline V gene. The CDR3 nucleotides read TGTGCCAGCAGCTTGTGGCAGATGAGCTCCTACAATGAGCAGTTCTTC. As protein: CASSLWQMSSYNEQFF.

The chain couples TRBV25-1 to TRBJ2-7, with 7 bases aligning to TRBD1. This CDR3 spans 15 amino acids. From germline, CDR1 is MGHDK and CDR2 SYGVNS. The V segment lost 0 bases and the J segment 8 bases; nucleotides outside the gene matches: 10. CDR3 region: CASSEYNSRQGQQYF. The CDR3 nucleotides read TGTGCCAGCAGTGAATATAATTCCCGACAGGGCCAGCAGTACTTC.

There are a few counts of this clonotype. At one of its ends the junction is not consistent with the germline gene, which may arise from a read error. This rearrangement joins TRBV6-5 to TRBJ2-7; D possibly uses TRBD1 or TRBD2 (5 bases each). Germline lookup yields CDR1 MNHEY and CDR2 SVGAGI. The CDR3 is made up of 14 amino acids. The chain's CDR3 is CAISNRGPPYEQYF. The CDR3 bases are TGTGCCATCAGTAACCGGGGACCTCCCTACGAGCAGTACTTC.

V usage is TRBV3-1 and J usage is TRBJ2-2; 8 bases are shared with TRBD1. This CDR3 contains 15 residues. The V and J ends lost 11 bases and 1 base, in that order; junction bases with no gene match: 9. Germline CDR1 reads LGHDT; CDR2 reads YNNKEL (reference sequence). In nucleotides, the CDR3 is TGTGCCTCCACCCAAGACAGGGGGAACACCGGGGAGCTGTTTTTT. Residues: CASTQDRGNTGELFF.